Presented here are 30 T cell receptor beta chains from one specimen sequenced in a study of blood T cells in healthy people across ages. A second PCR, run for about 7 to 11 cycles, used a sample-barcoded 5' primer plus a J-beta primer mix. TCRdb passed the 5' RACE reads through MiXCR, listing each CDR3 protein once. This table has about 1.6 million distinct CDR3 sequences, about 32% appearing once. The sample comprised blood. The origin of the receptors is a woman aged 30 to 39 in good health.

This clonotype has at least ten counts. The chain joins TRBV29-1 to TRBJ2-7; TRBD1 might be the D (5 bases). The CDR3 is made up of 13 amino acids. Deletions cut 6 bases from V and 6 bases from J, with 18 bases between. Germline V CDR1 and CDR2: SQVTM, ANQGSEA. CDR3 DNA sequence: TGCAGCGTGGTAAGGGGAACAGGACGCGAGCAGTACTTC. Residues: CSVVRGTGREQYF.

The rearrangement uses TRBV7-6 and TRBJ2-1, with no clear D. This CDR3 contains 12 residues. V lost 2 bases, J lost 8 bases, and 7 bases lay in between. In germline, CDR1 is SGHVS, CDR2 FNYEAQ. The CDR3 DNA is TGTGCCAGCAGCTTAAGACTGTATGAGCAGTTCTTC. This translates into CASSLRLYEQFF.

This rearrangement joins TRBV30 to TRBJ2-1; 10 nucleotides match TRBD2. The germline V gene encodes CDR1 GTSNPN and CDR2 SVGIG (reference sequence). Unmatched junction bases numbered 10, after V lost 0 bases and J lost 8 bases. This CDR3 has 16 amino acids. The CDR3 DNA reads as TGTGCCTGGAGTGTACCCTCTAGCGGGAGTTTAGATGAGCAGTTCTTC. Its translation: CAWSVPSSGSLDEQFF.

This clonotype has more than one count but fewer than ten. A read error may be the cause here, since a much bigger clone is one base away. The V gene is TRBV6-6, the J gene TRBJ1-2, with a weak D call TRBD1 (5 bases). This CDR3 is built from 12 residues. The V end was cut by 7 bases, the J end by 4 bases, with 10 bases between. Germline CDR1 is MNHNY and CDR2 is SVGAGI (reference sequence). CDR3 in amino acids: CASTTESYGYTF. In nucleotides, the CDR3 is TGTGCCAGCACGACAGAGTCCTATGGCTACACCTTC.

This chain uses TRBV3-1 with TRBJ2-3, with 7 positions matching TRBD2. This CDR3 contains 18 residues. The germline V gene encodes CDR1 LGHDT and CDR2 YNNKEL (reference sequence). The J segment lost 5 bases and the V segment lost 0 bases, leaving 14 bases of the junction unmatched. The CDR3 here is CASSQDEVGGRFGDTQYF. The CDR3 DNA sequence: TGTGCCAGCAGCCAAGATGAGGTTGGCGGGAGATTCGGAGATACGCAGTATTTT.

In its sample, this clonotype was seen once. V usage is TRBV27 and J usage is TRBJ2-7, with D possibly TRBD1 on 5 matching bases. The CDR3 is made up of 15 amino acids. Trimming took off 6 bases at V and 0 bases at J, with 15 bases between the two ends. Germline V gives CDR1 MNHEY, CDR2 SMNVEV (reference sequence). The CDR3 bases are TGTGCCAGCAGCAATACAGGACCAAGCTCCTACGAGCAGTACTTC. This encodes CASSNTGPSSYEQYF.

A note on this clonotype: This could be a read error, since a much larger clone is one nucleotide away. The V call is TRBV11-2, the J call TRBJ2-1; 8 bases line up with TRBD2. This CDR3 comprises 15 residues. Per the germline V gene, CDR1 is SGHAT and CDR2 is FQNNGV. The CDR3 loop is CASSLSSGGHNKQFF. CDR3 DNA: TGTGCCAGCAGCTTATCCAGCGGGGGCCACAATAAGCAGTTCTTC. The full variable domain, with the rest looked up from reference TRBV11-2 and TRBJ2-1, is EAGVAQSPRYKIIEKRQSVAFWCNPISGHATLYWYQQILGQGPKLLIQFQNNGVVDDSQLPKDRFSAERLKGVDSTLKIQPAKLEDSAVYLCASSLSSGGHNKQFFGPGTRLTVL.

This clonotype has ten or more counts. The rearrangement links TRBV20-1 to TRBJ2-5; 9 positions match TRBD2. The V segment lost 0 bases and the J segment 6 bases; nucleotides outside the gene matches: 2. The V gene's germline CDR1 is DFQATT and CDR2 SNEGSKA (reference sequence). The CDR3 has 13 residues. The CDR3 loop is CSAREGTSQTQYF. The CDR3 DNA reads TGCAGTGCTAGAGAGGGGACTAGCCAGACCCAGTACTTC.

The gene calls are TRBV5-1 and TRBJ2-1, with D possibly being TRBD1 or TRBD2 (6 bases each). The last part of the DNA fits TRBJ2-7 better; the J call may be wrong. In germline, CDR1 is SGHRS, CDR2 YFSETQ. CDR3 size: 16 residues. CDR3 region: CASSLQVGGSYNEQYF. In DNA form, the CDR3 reads TGCGCCAGCAGCTTACAAGTGGGGGGCTCCTACAATGAGCAGTACTTC.

The chain carries TRBV20-1 and TRBJ1-2; no clear D. Trimming left V 0 bases short and J 5 bases short, with 13 bases between. This CDR3 is 14 amino acids long. Germline lookup yields CDR1 DFQATT and CDR2 SNEGSKA (reference sequence). The CDR3 spells CSARDATEGYGYTF. The CDR3 DNA is TGCAGTGCTAGAGATGCCACAGAGGGATATGGCTACACCTTC.

The V call is TRBV5-1, the J call TRBJ2-7, with D maybe TRBD1 (5 bases). The CDR3 totals 14 residues. Deletions cut 4 bases from V and 1 base from J, with 12 bases between. Germline lookup yields CDR1 SGHRS and CDR2 YFSETQ. The CDR3 loop is CASSEGVRSYEQYF. DNA of the CDR3: TGCGCCAGCAGCGAAGGGGTCCGGTCCTACGAGCAGTACTTC.

The table lists this clonotype with a few counts. Relative to the germline gene, one junction end is altered; a read error may explain this. This sequence joins TRBV7-3 and TRBJ2-5, with 7 bases aligning to TRBD2. Germline CDR1 reads SGHTA; CDR2 reads FQGTGA. The CDR3 covers 14 residues. CDR3 in amino acids: CASSLGGSQETRYF. CDR3 in DNA: TGTGCCAGCAGCTTGGGCGGGAGCCAAGAGACCCGGTACTTC.

This clonotype has ten or more counts. The rearrangement uses TRBV27 and TRBJ2-4, with D tentatively TRBD2 (5 bases). CDR3 length: 14 residues. The germline V gene has CDR1 MNHEY and CDR2 SMNVEV (reference sequence). Trimming shortened V by 2 bases and J by 0 bases, and 5 bases separated the two germline ends. CDR3 residues: CASSLAGAKNIQYF. In DNA form, the CDR3 reads TGTGCCAGCAGTTTAGCGGGAGCCAAAAACATTCAGTACTTC.

Regarding this clonotype: The junction shows a germline mismatch at one end, possibly a read error. The chain carries TRBV12-3 or TRBV12-4 and TRBJ2-1; 8 nucleotides match TRBD2. CDR3 length equals 15 residues. The CDR3 sequence: CANSSQAGVGNEQFF. The CDR3 DNA is TGTGCCAACAGTTCACAAGCGGGAGTGGGCAATGAGCAGTTCTTC.

This clonotype has more than one count but fewer than ten. The chain carries TRBV7-9 and TRBJ2-7; the D gene is possibly TRBD2 (5 bases). Trimming shortened V by 2 bases and J by 9 bases, and 17 bases separated the two germline ends. There are 14 residues in the CDR3. Germline V CDR1 and CDR2: SEHNR, FQNEAQ (reference sequence). Here the CDR3 reads CASSLPERATAQYF. The CDR3, as DNA: TGTGCCAGCAGCTTACCTGAGAGGGCAACGGCGCAGTACTTC.

In its sample, this clonotype was seen a few times. CDR3 protein: CASSTTLRRGETQYF. The DNA for the CDR3 is TGTGCCAGCAGCACCACACTACGGCGCGGCGAGACCCAGTACTTC. The chain recombines TRBV21-1 with TRBJ2-5; TRBD1 reflects the table's D call only, with no check against the DNA. TRBV21-1 is a documented pseudogene. This CDR3 has 15 amino acids.

The gene calls are TRBV20-1 and TRBJ1-1; no clear D. The germline V gene encodes CDR1 DFQATT and CDR2 SNEGSKA (reference sequence). V was clipped by 0 bases and J by 8 bases, with 4 bases between them. The CDR3 extends over 10 amino acids. The CDR3 protein is CSAREAEAFF. As DNA, the CDR3 is TGCAGTGCTAGAGAGGCCGAAGCTTTCTTT.

This clonotype was observed once. This chain links TRBV4-2 with TRBJ2-1; the D gene is possibly TRBD1 (6 bases). Trimming left V 4 bases short and J 4 bases short, with 14 bases between. The CDR3 length is 15 residues. Germline CDR1 LGHNA, CDR2 YNFKEQ. CDR3 loop: CASSPDHREYNEQFF. DNA of the CDR3: TGTGCCAGCAGCCCCGACCACAGGGAGTACAATGAGCAGTTCTTC.

This clonotype was seen at least ten times. The chain is built from TRBV2 and TRBJ2-1; D ambiguous. The CDR3 is 11 residues long. The germline gives CDR1 SNHLY, CDR2 FYNNEI. The V and J ends lost 4 bases and 8 bases respectively, with 6 bases between them. The CDR3 spells CASSVRDEQFF. CDR3 DNA sequence: TGTGCCAGCAGTGTTCGCGATGAGCAGTTCTTC.

This rearrangement joins TRBV20-1 to TRBJ1-2; 10 bases are shared with TRBD1. In germline, CDR1 is DFQATT, CDR2 SNEGSKA (reference sequence). After removal of 6 bases from V and 6 bases from J, the junction contained 13 bases not matched to a gene. The CDR3 contains 15 residues. The CDR3 region is CSANFPGQGHDGYTF. The DNA for the CDR3 is TGCAGTGCAAACTTCCCGGGACAGGGGCACGATGGCTACACCTTC.

This clonotype was recorded a few times. V usage is TRBV7-3 and J usage is TRBJ1-5; D might be TRBD1 (5 bases). Trimming shortened V by 3 bases and J by 2 bases, and 11 bases separated the two germline ends. The CDR3 totals 15 residues. Per the germline V gene, CDR1 is SGHTA and CDR2 is FQGTGA. Here the CDR3 reads CASSFHRRGNQPQHF. The DNA of the CDR3 is TGTGCCAGCAGCTTTCACAGGCGTGGCAATCAGCCCCAGCATTTT.

The CDR3, as DNA: TGTGCCAGCGGGGGGGACAGGGATGGCACTGAAGCTTTCTTT. It translates to CASGGDRDGTEAFF. This sequence joins TRBV6-1 and TRBJ1-1, with TRBD1 matching over 9 bases. CDR3 length: 14 amino acids. Looked up from germline, CDR1 is MNHNS and CDR2 is SASEGT. With 8 bases clipped from V and 4 bases from J, the junction kept 8 bases outside the gene matches.

The CDR3 region is CASSLVVGQGRSRDQPQHF. CDR3 nucleotides: TGTGCCAGCAGCTTGGTCGTGGGACAGGGTCGATCCCGCGATCAGCCCCAGCATTTT. The chain has TRBV5-8 and TRBJ1-5; 9 bases agree with TRBD1. The trim removed 0 bases at V and 5 bases at J, leaving 15 bases unmatched. This CDR3 spans 19 amino acids. CDR1 and CDR2 from the germline V gene are SGHTS and YDEGEE.

A note on this clonotype: A much larger clone differs from this one at a single base, so this may be a read error. The gene calls are TRBV28 and TRBJ2-3, with D possibly matching TRBD1 (5 bases). Germline CDR1 is MDHEN and CDR2 is SYDVKM. This CDR3 region has 13 residues. In DNA form, the CDR3 reads TGTGCCAGCAGACCCCAGGGTACAGGTACGCAGTATTTT. Amino acids: CASRPQGTGTQYF.

The V gene is TRBV20-1, the J gene TRBJ1-2; no definite D call. The V and J ends lost 5 bases and 7 bases respectively, with 11 bases between them. CDR1 and CDR2 (germline): DFQATT, SNEGSKA (reference sequence). CDR3 length: 11 residues. The CDR3 reads CSAASIGGYTF. The CDR3 DNA is TGCAGTGCTGCCTCGATAGGTGGCTACACCTTC.

The chain couples TRBV7-8 to TRBJ1-4; TRBD1 aligns across 7 bases. The germline V gene has CDR1 SGHVS and CDR2 FQNEAQ. This CDR3 has 16 residues. V lost 5 bases and J lost 0; bases outside the gene matches: 6. CDR3 sequence reads: CASSLIGTATNEKLFF. CDR3 nucleotides: TGTGCCAGCAGCCTGATTGGGACAGCAACTAATGAAAAACTGTTTTTT.

This clonotype turned up a few times. The V and J genes are TRBV12-3 or TRBV12-4 and TRBJ2-5; D remains unclear. V was shortened by 6 bases and J by 0 bases, with 20 bases between the two germline ends. The CDR3 loop spans 17 amino acids. The CDR3 nucleotides are TGTGCCAGCAGCCCGGCGGTCTGGCCTACGTACCAAGAGACCCAGTACTTC. Protein sequence: CASSPAVWPTYQETQYF.

The chain combines TRBV6-1 with TRBJ2-3; TRBD1 might be the D (6 bases). The germline V gene encodes CDR1 MNHNS and CDR2 SASEGT. This CDR3 has 12 amino acids. Trimming removed 10 bases from V and 2 bases from J, with 10 bases in between. CDR3 DNA sequence: TGTGCCATAGGACAGCCCACAGATACGCAGTATTTT. It codes for CAIGQPTDTQYF.

J is TRBJ2-1 and V is TRBV20-1; TRBD2 might be the D (5 bases). The CDR3 is 14 amino acids. The V gene's germline CDR1 is DFQATT and CDR2 SNEGSKA (reference sequence). Trimming removed 3 bases from V and 7 bases from J, with 16 bases in between. The CDR3 sequence: CSARGSGSLNEQFF. The CDR3 DNA sequence: TGCAGTGCTAGGGGTAGTGGGAGTCTAAATGAGCAGTTCTTC.

This clonotype was picked up a small number of times. The chain links TRBV13 to TRBJ1-2; the D is unclear. V was pared by 1 base and J by 4 bases, with 13 bases between. Germline CDR1 PRHDT, CDR2 FYEKMQ (reference sequence). There are 15 residues in the CDR3. CDR3 bases: TGTGCCAGCAGCTTAGAGTTAGAGGGATCCTATGGCTACACCTTC. It translates to CASSLELEGSYGYTF. The full variable domain, with the rest looked up from reference TRBV13 and TRBJ1-2, is AAGVIQSPRHLIKEKRETATLKCYPIPRHDTVYWYQQGPGQDPQFLISFYEKMQSDKGSIPDRFSAQQFSDYHSELNMSSLELGDSALYFCASSLELEGSYGYTFGSGTRLTVV.